Below are 20 T cell receptor beta chains sequenced from a single sample in a study of cytomegalovirus exposure and HLA in healthy donors. The PCR made use of 60 Vbeta and 13 Jbeta primers. Profiling relied on immunoSEQ multiplex PCR, and the TCRdb table lists in-frame clones only, not all of them. The profile shows about 160,000 clones, roughly 70% of them singletons. Sequenced: PBMCs. The receptors stem from a woman in her 50s in good health and CMV-seropositive.

The rearrangement uses TRBV5-1 and TRBJ1-2, with D perhaps TRBD1 (6 bases). The length of the CDR3 is 14 residues. Trimming left V 4 bases short and J 7 bases short, with 17 bases between. CDR1 SGHRS and CDR2 YFSETQ come from the germline V gene. The CDR3 coding sequence is TGCGCCAGCAGCGCCCGGACAGCTAATTTTGGCTACACCTTC. Translation: CASSARTANFGYTF. Full variable domain (remainder filled in from reference TRBV5-1 and TRBJ1-2): KAGVTQTPRYLIKTRGQQVTLSCSPISGHRSVSWYQQTPGQGLQFLFEYFSETQRNKGNFPGRFSGRQFSNSRSEMNVSTLELGDSALYLCASSARTANFGYTFGSGTRLTVV.

The chain uses TRBV5-4 and TRBJ1-2; D remains ambiguous. The germline gives CDR1 SGHNT, CDR2 YYREEE (reference sequence). This CDR3 region has 13 residues. The V end lost 4 bases, the J end lost 6 bases, and 13 bases lay between the germline ends. CDR3 sequence (DNA): TGTGCCAGCAGCCTCGGTGACTTTAATGGCTACACCTTC. Protein: CASSLGDFNGYTF.

The chain carries TRBV4-1 and TRBJ2-4, with 8 bases identical to TRBD1. This CDR3 region has 18 residues. Germline CDR1 is MGHRA and CDR2 is YSYEKL. The trim removed 4 bases at V and 5 bases at J, leaving 16 bases unmatched. The CDR3 sequence is CASSRSGGAGTAQNIQYF. The CDR3 DNA reads as TGCGCCAGCAGCCGGTCAGGGGGCGCCGGGACAGCACAAAACATTCAGTACTTC.

The chain links TRBV5-4 to TRBJ2-1, with TRBD1 matching over 11 bases. With V trimmed by 0 bases and J by 7 bases, 3 bases remained unmatched. The CDR3 covers 15 residues. From germline, CDR1 is SGHNT and CDR2 YYREEE (reference sequence). The CDR3 reads CASSLGGTGGNEQFF. Written as DNA, the CDR3 is TGTGCCAGCAGCTTGGGAGGGACAGGGGGGAATGAGCAGTTCTTC.

Here the CDR3 DNA reads TGTGCCAGCAGTGGCTTAGCGGGAGAGGCCGGGGAGCTGTTTTTT. It yields the protein CASSGLAGEAGELFF. The chain is built from TRBV2 and TRBJ2-2; 9 bases fit TRBD2. Germline V gives CDR1 SNHLY, CDR2 FYNNEI. This CDR3 is 15 amino acids long. The V and J ends lost 4 bases and 6 bases, in that order; junction bases with no gene match: 6.

V gene TRBV5-1 combines with J gene TRBJ2-3; 7 positions agree with TRBD1. Germline assignment: CDR1 SGHRS and CDR2 YFSETQ. This CDR3 contains 16 residues. Trimming at V came to 4 bases and at J to 1 base, leaving 9 bases not matched to a gene. This chain's CDR3 is CASSTLTGSRTDTQYF. CDR3 bases: TGCGCCAGCAGCACATTGACAGGGTCTCGCACAGATACGCAGTATTTT. The full variable domain, completed using reference TRBV5-1 and TRBJ2-3, is KAGVTQTPRYLIKTRGQQVTLSCSPISGHRSVSWYQQTPGQGLQFLFEYFSETQRNKGNFPGRFSGRQFSNSRSEMNVSTLELGDSALYLCASSTLTGSRTDTQYFGPGTRLTVL.

The chain has TRBV7-6 and TRBJ1-4, with D hard to call. The CDR3 consists of 13 residues. Trimming took 5 bases from V and 2 from J, leaving 6 bases between them. CDR1 is SGHVS and CDR2 is FNYEAQ in the germline V gene. The CDR3 spells CASSPRTNEKLFF. CDR3 in DNA: TGTGCCAGCAGCCCCCGGACTAATGAAAAACTGTTTTTT.

In its sample, this clone was seen a few times. The genes are TRBV5-1 and TRBJ1-1, with D unresolved. Germline V lookup: CDR1 SGHRS, CDR2 YFSETQ. Deletions cut 1 base from V and 4 bases from J, with 8 bases between. The CDR3 is 13 amino acids. The CDR3 spells CASSLSGFTEAFF. The DNA for the CDR3 is TGCGCCAGCAGCTTGAGCGGGTTCACTGAAGCTTTCTTT.

The chain joins TRBV4-1 to TRBJ2-7; 9 bases agree with TRBD1. Germline V gene sequence: CDR1 MGHRA, CDR2 YSYEKL. Unmatched junction bases numbered 4, after V lost 3 bases and J lost 4 bases. The CDR3 runs to 14 residues. CDR3 nucleotide sequence: TGCGCCAGCAGCCAGACAGGGGGTTGGTACGAGCAGTACTTC. This sequence encodes CASSQTGGWYEQYF.

This clone appeared once. The V gene is TRBV19, the J gene TRBJ2-1; 7 bases agree with TRBD1. CDR1 is LNHDA, CDR2 SQIVND, per germline (reference sequence). Trimming at V came to 6 bases and at J to 2 bases, leaving 4 bases not matched to a gene. This CDR3 spans 14 amino acids. CDR3 amino acids: CASSPGQTYNEQFF. The CDR3 coding sequence is TGTGCCAGTAGCCCGGGACAGACCTACAATGAGCAGTTCTTC.

The table lists this clone with a few counts. The chain carries TRBV11-2 and TRBJ1-6; possibly TRBD1 for D (5 bases). The CDR3 has 14 residues. Germline V gene sequence: CDR1 SGHAT, CDR2 FQNNGV. Trimming removed 1 base from V and 9 bases from J, with 10 bases in between. For the CDR3, the DNA is TGTGCCAGCAGCTTAGGGAAAGGGGTTTCACCCCTCCACTTT. Translated: CASSLGKGVSPLHF.

The rearrangement joins TRBV5-1 to TRBJ2-5, with 8 bases matching TRBD1. V lost 0 bases and J lost 2; bases outside the gene matches: 6. Germline loops: CDR1 SGHRS, CDR2 YFSETQ. This CDR3 is built from 16 residues. The CDR3 sequence: CASSLADRVNQETQYF. The CDR3 DNA reads as TGCGCCAGCAGCTTGGCGGACAGGGTGAATCAAGAGACCCAGTACTTC. The full variable domain, completed using reference TRBV5-1 and TRBJ2-5, is KAGVTQTPRYLIKTRGQQVTLSCSPISGHRSVSWYQQTPGQGLQFLFEYFSETQRNKGNFPGRFSGRQFSNSRSEMNVSTLELGDSALYLCASSLADRVNQETQYFGPGTRLLVL.

The V and J genes are TRBV2 and TRBJ2-3; D is undetermined. Trimming stripped 5 bases from V and 2 bases from J, with 5 bases between. Germline loops: CDR1 SNHLY, CDR2 FYNNEI. The CDR3 totals 12 residues. CDR3 DNA: TGTGCCAGCAGTTACTCCACAGATACGCAGTATTTT. It translates to CASSYSTDTQYF. Variable domain in full (rest from reference TRBV2 and TRBJ2-3): EPEVTQTPSHQVTQMGQEVILRCVPISNHLYFYWYRQILGQKVEFLVSFYNNEISEKSEIFDDQFSVERPDGSNFTLKIRSTKLEDSAMYFCASSYSTDTQYFGPGTRLTVL.

This clone was observed a handful of times. CDR3 nucleotide sequence: TGTGCCAGCAGTTTTGACAGGGGCGTCGCTGAAGCTTTCTTT. It is translated as CASSFDRGVAEAFF. The chain couples TRBV6-1 to TRBJ1-1; 8 nucleotides line up with TRBD1. The V gene end was trimmed by 5 bases and the J gene end by 6 bases; junction bases not matched to a gene: 8. The germline V gene encodes CDR1 MNHNS and CDR2 SASEGT. This CDR3 has 14 residues.

The V and J genes are TRBV7-9 and TRBJ2-5; 10 nucleotides match TRBD1. Germline CDR1 reads SEHNR; CDR2 reads FQNEAQ (reference sequence). The CDR3 sequence is 18 residues long. V lost 4 bases to trimming and J lost 4 bases; unmatched junction nucleotides: 15. The CDR3 region has the DNA TGTGCCAGCAGCTCACCGTCGGGACAGGGGAGAAGCCTAGAGACCCAGTACTTC. It translates to CASSSPSGQGRSLETQYF.

V and J are TRBV18 and TRBJ1-2; 7 bases agree with TRBD1. V trimming: 4 bases; J trimming: 4 bases; junction bases outside the gene matches: 3. The CDR3 runs to 13 residues. CDR1 is KGHSH and CDR2 is LQKENI in the germline V gene. This CDR3 reads CASSQGTAYGYTF. In nucleotides, the CDR3 is TGTGCCAGCTCACAGGGGACAGCCTATGGCTACACCTTC. The variable domain in full, with the rest retrieved from reference TRBV18 and TRBJ1-2, is NAGVMQNPRHLVRRRGQEARLRCSPMKGHSHVYWYRQLPEEGLKFMVYLQKENIIDESGMPKERFSAEFPKEGPSILRIQQVVRGDSAAYFCASSQGTAYGYTFGSGTRLTVV.

The rearrangement joins TRBV6-1 to TRBJ2-7, with 7 bases matching TRBD1. The CDR3 covers 13 residues. Germline CDR1 reads MNHNS; CDR2 reads SASEGT. With 5 bases clipped from V and 6 bases from J, the junction kept 7 bases outside the gene matches. The CDR3, as DNA: TGTGCCAGCAGTACTCGGACAGGTGGCGAGCAGTACTTC. It is translated as CASSTRTGGEQYF.

The chain couples TRBV6-1 to TRBJ1-1; 9 bases map to TRBD1. J was trimmed by 10 bases and V by 6 bases; bases with no gene match: 15. In germline, CDR1 is MNHNS, CDR2 SASEGT. The CDR3 consists of 15 residues. This CDR3 reads CASSRDREAVKVAFF. DNA for the CDR3: TGTGCCAGCAGCCGGGACAGGGAGGCCGTTAAGGTAGCTTTCTTT.

The chain recombines TRBV5-1 with TRBJ1-6, with TRBD1 matching over 8 bases. Per the germline V gene, CDR1 is SGHRS and CDR2 is YFSETQ. CDR3 length: 15 amino acids. V gave up 4 bases and J gave up 7 bases; unmatched junction bases: 7. CDR3 sequence (DNA): TGCGCCAGCAGCCCCCAGGGACAGGAAAATTCACCCCTCCACTTT. This codes for CASSPQGQENSPLHF.

Only a few counts were recorded for this clone. In DNA, the CDR3 is TGTGCCAGCAGCTCCGCGGAGTATTCACCCCTCCACTTT. Translating gives CASSSAEYSPLHF. V and J are TRBV6-1 and TRBJ1-6; D is undetermined. Germline loops: CDR1 MNHNS, CDR2 SASEGT. The V and J ends lost 6 bases and 8 bases respectively, with 11 bases between them. The CDR3 sequence is 13 residues long.